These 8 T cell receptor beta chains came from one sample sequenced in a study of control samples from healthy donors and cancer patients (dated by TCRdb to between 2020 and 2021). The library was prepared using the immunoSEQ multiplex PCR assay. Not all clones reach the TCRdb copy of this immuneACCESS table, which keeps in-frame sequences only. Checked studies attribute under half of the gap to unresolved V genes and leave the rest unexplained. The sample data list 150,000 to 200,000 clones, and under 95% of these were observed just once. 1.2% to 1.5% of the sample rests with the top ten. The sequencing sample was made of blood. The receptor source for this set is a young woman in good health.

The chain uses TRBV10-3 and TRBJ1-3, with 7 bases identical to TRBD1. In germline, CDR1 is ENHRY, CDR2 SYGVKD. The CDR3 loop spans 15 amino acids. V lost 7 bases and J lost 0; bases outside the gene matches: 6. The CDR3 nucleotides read TGTGCCATCAACAGGGGACGGAGCTCTGGAAACACCATATATTTT. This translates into CAINRGRSSGNTIYF.

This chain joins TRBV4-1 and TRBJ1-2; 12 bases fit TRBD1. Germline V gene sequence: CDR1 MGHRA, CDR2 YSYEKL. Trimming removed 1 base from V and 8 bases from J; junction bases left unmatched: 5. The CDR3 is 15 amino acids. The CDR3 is CASSQATGTGGGYTF. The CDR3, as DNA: TGCGCCAGCAGCCAAGCCACCGGGACAGGGGGCGGCTACACCTTC.

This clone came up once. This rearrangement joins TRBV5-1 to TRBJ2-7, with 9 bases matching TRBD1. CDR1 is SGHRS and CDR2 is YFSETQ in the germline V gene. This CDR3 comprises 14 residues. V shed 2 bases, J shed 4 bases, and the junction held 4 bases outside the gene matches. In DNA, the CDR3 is TGCGCCAGCAGCTTCGGGACAGGGAGTTACGAGCAGTACTTC. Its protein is CASSFGTGSYEQYF.

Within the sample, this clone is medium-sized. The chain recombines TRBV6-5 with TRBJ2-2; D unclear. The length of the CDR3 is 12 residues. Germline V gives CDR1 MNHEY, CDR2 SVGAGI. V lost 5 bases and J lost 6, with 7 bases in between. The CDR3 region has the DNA TGTGCCAGCAGTCACAACTCCGGGGAGCTGTTTTTT. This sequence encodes CASSHNSGELFF.

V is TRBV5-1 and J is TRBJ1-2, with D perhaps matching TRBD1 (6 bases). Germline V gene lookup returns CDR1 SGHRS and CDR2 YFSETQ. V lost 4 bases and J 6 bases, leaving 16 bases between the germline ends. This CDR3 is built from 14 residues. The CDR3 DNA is TGCGCCAGCAGCCTAAACCAGGGGCTGGATGGCTACACCTTC. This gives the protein CASSLNQGLDGYTF.

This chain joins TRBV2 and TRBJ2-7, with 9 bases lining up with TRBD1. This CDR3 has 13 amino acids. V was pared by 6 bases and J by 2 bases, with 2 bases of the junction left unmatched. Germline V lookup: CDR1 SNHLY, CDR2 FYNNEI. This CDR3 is CASRRTGAYEQYF. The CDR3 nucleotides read TGTGCCAGCAGACGGACAGGGGCCTACGAGCAGTACTTC.

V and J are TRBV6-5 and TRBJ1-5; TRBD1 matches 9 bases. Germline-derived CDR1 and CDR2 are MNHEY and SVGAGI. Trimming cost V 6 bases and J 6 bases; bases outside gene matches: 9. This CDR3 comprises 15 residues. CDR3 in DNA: TGTGCCAGCAGGAGAATACAGGGGGCAGGTCAGCCCCAGCATTTT. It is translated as CASRRIQGAGQPQHF.

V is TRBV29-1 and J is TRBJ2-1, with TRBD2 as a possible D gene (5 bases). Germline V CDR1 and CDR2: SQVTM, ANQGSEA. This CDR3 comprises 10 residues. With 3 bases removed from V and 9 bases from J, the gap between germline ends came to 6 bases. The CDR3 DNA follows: TGCAGCGTTGAGGCGGGTGAGCAGTTCTTC. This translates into CSVEAGEQFF.